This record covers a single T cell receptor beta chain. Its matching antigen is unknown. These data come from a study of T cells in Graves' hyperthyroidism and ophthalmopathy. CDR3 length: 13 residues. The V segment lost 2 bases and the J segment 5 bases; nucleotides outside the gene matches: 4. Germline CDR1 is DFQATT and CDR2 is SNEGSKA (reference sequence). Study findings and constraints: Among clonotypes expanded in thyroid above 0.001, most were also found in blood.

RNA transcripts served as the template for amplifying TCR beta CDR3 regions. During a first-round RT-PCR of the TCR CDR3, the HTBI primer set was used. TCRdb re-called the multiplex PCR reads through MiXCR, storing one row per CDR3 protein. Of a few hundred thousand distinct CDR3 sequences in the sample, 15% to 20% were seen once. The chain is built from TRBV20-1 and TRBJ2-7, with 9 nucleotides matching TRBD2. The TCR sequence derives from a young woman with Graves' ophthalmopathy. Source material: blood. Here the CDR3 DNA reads TGCAGTGCTAGAAGCGGGGGGCTTGACGAGCAGTACTTC. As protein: CSARSGGLDEQYF.